This is a list of T cell receptor beta chains from one sample in a study of cytomegalovirus exposure and HLA in healthy donors. TCRdb keeps only in-frame clones here, not all; method: immunoSEQ multiplex PCR. The repertoire holds roughly 190,000 clones, with about 76% as singletons. The sample comprised PBMCs. The receptors come from a woman in her forties or fifties in good health and CMV-seronegative. Both conserved end residues are part of each CDR3. A D gene is named only where the DNA matches it firmly. Rows give clone size only sometimes, using once, few, many, or a class for an expanded clone.

size | J | V | length | D | DNA | CDR3
few | TRBJ2-3 | TRBV28 | 15 | - | TGTGCCAGCAGGGTGGGGGGTCTGGCCACAGATACGCAGTATTTT | CASRVGGLATDTQYF
- | TRBJ1-2 | TRBV4-3 | 15 | - | TGCGCCAGCAGCCAAGATTTGGGGGGGGCTGTTGGCTACACCTTC | CASSQDLGGAVGYTF
few | TRBJ1-3 | TRBV5-1 | 14 | - | TGCGCCAGCAGCTTGGACGGGAGCCGAAACACCATATATTTT | CASSLDGSRNTIYF
once | TRBJ2-5 | TRBV7-3 | 14 | - | TGTGCCAGCAGCTTATACGGACAGCTGGAGACCCAGTACTTC | CASSLYGQLETQYF
- | TRBJ1-3 | TRBV7-9 | 16 | - | TGTTCCAGTACGGGGGTGCAGCCAAGGGCTGGAAACACCATATATTTT | CSSTGVQPRAGNTIYF
once | TRBJ2-1 | TRBV9 | 19 | TRBD2 | TGTGCCAGCAGCGTAGCTACTAGCGGGGGAGAGAAGGTTGGCAATGAGCAGTTCTTC | CASSVATSGGEKVGNEQFF
- | TRBJ2-7 | TRBV6-5 | 15 | TRBD1 | TGTGCCAGCAGTTCTTCCCGGGACAGGGGGCACGAGCAGTACTTC | CASSSSRDRGHEQYF
once | TRBJ2-2 | TRBV15 | 14 | - | TGTGCCACCAGTCGGTTAGCGAACACCGGGGAGCTGTTTTTT | CATSRLANTGELFF
- | TRBJ1-1 | TRBV6-1 | 13 | - | TGTGCCAGCAGTGAAGCGCTGAGCACTGAAGCTTTCTTT | CASSEALSTEAFF
- | TRBJ1-2 | TRBV9 | 14 | TRBD1 | TGTGCCAGCAGCGAGGGGGGACAGTACTATGGCTACACCTTC | CASSEGGQYYGYTF
- | TRBJ2-3 | TRBV7-2 | 18 | TRBD2 | TGTGCCAGCAGCTTCCAACTAGCGGGAGGGCCGTCTACAGATACGCAGTATTTT | CASSFQLAGGPSTDTQYF
- | TRBJ2-5 | TRBV6-1 | 14 | - | TGTGCCAGCAGCGACGGGACACCGCAAGAGACCCAGTACTTC | CASSDGTPQETQYF
once | TRBJ1-2 | TRBV2 | 13 | - | TGTGCCAGCAGTGTTTGGGGGCTCTATGGCTACACCTTC | CASSVWGLYGYTF
- | TRBJ2-2 | TRBV15 | 15 | TRBD1 | TGTGCCACCAAGACAGGGAAGGTCGTGGCCGGGGAGCTGTTTTTT | CATKTGKVVAGELFF
- | TRBJ2-7 | TRBV7-2 | 12 | - | TGTGCCAGCAGCTCCCCTACCTACGAGCAGTACTTC | CASSSPTYEQYF
- | TRBJ2-7 | TRBV19 | 14 | TRBD1 | TGTGCCAGTAGTCTCCCCGGACAGGGGGTCGAGCAGTACTTC | CASSLPGQGVEQYF
- | TRBJ1-1 | TRBV28 | 15 | - | TGTGCCAGCAAAGGGGGTAATGTGGCGAACACTGAAGCTTTCTTT | CASKGGNVANTEAFF
once | TRBJ2-2 | TRBV2 | 14 | TRBD1 | TGTGCCAGCAGCGGACAGGGGCACACCGGGGAGCTGTTTTTT | CASSGQGHTGELFF
- | TRBJ1-2 | TRBV7-6 | 16 | - | TGTGCCAGCAGCTTAAGACAGTCTCCACGTAGGGGTGGCTACACCTTC | CASSLRQSPRRGGYTF
- | TRBJ1-5 | TRBV7-9 | 14 | - | TGTGCCAGCAGCCCCAGTATCTCCAATCAGCCCCAGCATTTT | CASSPSISNQPQHF
- | TRBJ2-5 | TRBV15 | 16 | - | TGTGCCACCAGCAGAGATCAAGGGACTTACCAAGAGACCCAGTACTTC | CATSRDQGTYQETQYF
- | TRBJ1-2 | TRBV5-1 | 13 | TRBD1 | TGCGCCAGCAGTGTTGACAGGGGCTATGGCTACACCTTC | CASSVDRGYGYTF
once | TRBJ2-7 | TRBV11-2 | 16 | TRBD2 | TGTGCCAGCAGCCTAGGTGGTAGCGGGTCTATGTACGAGCAGTACTTC | CASSLGGSGSMYEQYF
- | TRBJ1-2 | TRBV7-8 | 15 | - | TGTGCCAGCAGCTCCCGGGGCGGGGAGGGGAGAGGCTACACCTTC | CASSSRGGEGRGYTF
- | TRBJ2-5 | TRBV9 | 16 | TRBD2 | TGTGCCAGCAGCGTAGAGAGCGGGAGCAGGGAAGAGACCCAGTACTTC | CASSVESGSREETQYF
- | TRBJ2-3 | TRBV27 | 15 | TRBD1 | TGTGCCAGCAGTTCACTGGGACAGGCCGGGGATACGCAGTATTTT | CASSSLGQAGDTQYF
- | TRBJ1-1 | TRBV5-1 | 14 | TRBD1 | TGCGCCAGCAGCTTTAGACAGGGGGACACTGAAGCTTTCTTT | CASSFRQGDTEAFF
- | TRBJ1-4 | TRBV5-1 | 16 | - | TGCGCCAGCAGCTTGGTGGTTGGAGGGATAAAGGAAAAACTGTTTTTT | CASSLVVGGIKEKLFF